Listed below are T cell receptor beta chains from one sample, sequenced in a study of control samples from healthy donors and cancer patients. Sequenced by immunoSEQ multiplex PCR; TCRdb stores in-frame clones only, minus some. The data contain 100,000 to 120,000 clones, 70% to 90% of them seen just once; the ten biggest clones take up about 3.7%. Sequenced: PBMCs. The origin of the receptors is a woman aged 60 to 75 with lung cancer. Both conserved end residues are part of each CDR3. The D gene is left open where the match is weak.

cdr3_aa: CASSYSRYSNQPQHF
v_call: TRBV6-5
d_call: NA
cdr3_length: 15

cdr3_aa: CASSQDPGVLTEAFF
v_call: TRBV14
d_call: NA
cdr3_length: 15

cdr3_aa: CARSLGDVWAKLYSNQPQHF
v_call: TRBV5-3
d_call: NA
cdr3_length: 20

cdr3_aa: CASSLLTPPDTEAFF
v_call: TRBV18
d_call: NA
cdr3_length: 15

cdr3_aa: CASIPLGQVVSGANVLTF
v_call: TRBV7-2
d_call: TRBD1
cdr3_length: 18

cdr3_aa: CASTARGQRTGELFF
v_call: TRBV11-2
d_call: TRBD1
cdr3_length: 15

cdr3_aa: CASSLDQKTEAFF
v_call: TRBV7-8
d_call: NA
cdr3_length: 13

cdr3_aa: CASSARDRGYTGELFF
v_call: TRBV9
d_call: TRBD1
cdr3_length: 16

cdr3_aa: CASSSTSANEQFF
v_call: TRBV12-3/TRBV12-4
d_call: TRBD2
cdr3_length: 13

cdr3_aa: CASSPGTGLRETQYF
v_call: TRBV5-6
d_call: TRBD1
cdr3_length: 15

cdr3_aa: CASIQGVNTEAFF
v_call: TRBV2
d_call: TRBD1
cdr3_length: 13

cdr3_aa: CASSPGTGNTIYF
v_call: TRBV27
d_call: NA
cdr3_length: 13

cdr3_aa: CASRGNGAGANYGYTF
v_call: TRBV25-1
d_call: NA
cdr3_length: 16

cdr3_aa: CASRPPRDHQPQHF
v_call: TRBV6-6
d_call: NA
cdr3_length: 14

cdr3_aa: CASSIGALYNEQFF
v_call: TRBV19
d_call: NA
cdr3_length: 14

cdr3_aa: CASTSGTEAFF
v_call: TRBV6-5
d_call: NA
cdr3_length: 11

cdr3_aa: CASSWGQETQYF
v_call: TRBV7-2
d_call: NA
cdr3_length: 12

cdr3_aa: CASSYGTGQNYEQYF
v_call: TRBV6-5
d_call: TRBD1
cdr3_length: 15

cdr3_aa: CASGLQGSNTGELFF
v_call: TRBV5-1
d_call: NA
cdr3_length: 15

cdr3_aa: CASNKPGMDTEAFF
v_call: TRBV27
d_call: NA
cdr3_length: 14

cdr3_aa: CASSYSFGYEQYF
v_call: TRBV6-5
d_call: NA
cdr3_length: 13

cdr3_aa: CASSPLTTNTEAFF
v_call: TRBV5-1
d_call: NA
cdr3_length: 14

cdr3_aa: CASSQLLRTADNYGYTF
v_call: TRBV4-2
d_call: NA
cdr3_length: 17

cdr3_aa: CASSQEGLAATSSYNEQFF
v_call: TRBV4-2
d_call: TRBD2
cdr3_length: 19

cdr3_aa: CATRREELNTEAFF
v_call: TRBV6-4
d_call: NA
cdr3_length: 14

cdr3_aa: CASSPAGLNYGYTF
v_call: TRBV7-9
d_call: NA
cdr3_length: 14

cdr3_aa: CASRAEDTQYF
v_call: TRBV6-5
d_call: NA
cdr3_length: 11

cdr3_aa: CASSPSAGGGYTF
v_call: TRBV5-1
d_call: NA
cdr3_length: 13

cdr3_aa: CASSPGGAETQYF
v_call: TRBV7-6
d_call: TRBD2
cdr3_length: 13

cdr3_aa: CASSLSGQQETQYF
v_call: TRBV5-1
d_call: NA
cdr3_length: 14

cdr3_aa: CASSQDMGTHRTYNEQFF
v_call: TRBV14
d_call: NA
cdr3_length: 18

cdr3_aa: CAISERDTNYGYTF
v_call: TRBV10-3
d_call: NA
cdr3_length: 14

cdr3_aa: CASSPGGDSGNTIYF
v_call: TRBV5-4
d_call: TRBD1
cdr3_length: 15

cdr3_aa: CASSVGGPSYNEQFF
v_call: TRBV2
d_call: NA
cdr3_length: 15

cdr3_aa: CASSSAGSRFNEQFF
v_call: TRBV6-5
d_call: TRBD2
cdr3_length: 15

cdr3_aa: CASSRSGSFNEQFF
v_call: TRBV27
d_call: TRBD2
cdr3_length: 14

cdr3_aa: CASSYKGQTTTYEQYF
v_call: TRBV27
d_call: TRBD1
cdr3_length: 16

cdr3_aa: CASSQTTSGGATDTQYF
v_call: TRBV4-1
d_call: TRBD2
cdr3_length: 17

cdr3_aa: CASSPIKRSGRAQYEQYF
v_call: TRBV11-2
d_call: TRBD2
cdr3_length: 18

cdr3_aa: CASSVDPMDMSVIYTF
v_call: TRBV9
d_call: NA
cdr3_length: 16

cdr3_aa: CASSLGLLQFYEQYF
v_call: TRBV6-6
d_call: NA
cdr3_length: 15

cdr3_aa: CASSDAVRSPLNTEAFF
v_call: TRBV5-4
d_call: NA
cdr3_length: 17

cdr3_aa: CATSVQGPPFDNSPLHF
v_call: TRBV24-1
d_call: NA
cdr3_length: 17

cdr3_aa: CASSAPPNTEAFF
v_call: TRBV5-1
d_call: NA
cdr3_length: 13

cdr3_aa: CASSAQGKGAEAFF
v_call: TRBV11-2
d_call: NA
cdr3_length: 14

cdr3_aa: CASNPGTGPWPQHF
v_call: TRBV19
d_call: TRBD1
cdr3_length: 14

cdr3_aa: CASSQYQETQYF
v_call: TRBV3-1/TRBV3-2
d_call: NA
cdr3_length: 12

cdr3_aa: CASSQDLGQTQYF
v_call: TRBV3-1/TRBV3-2
d_call: NA
cdr3_length: 13

cdr3_aa: CASSVEADPSYEQYF
v_call: TRBV9
d_call: NA
cdr3_length: 15

cdr3_aa: CASSYSQATNEKLFF
v_call: TRBV6-5
d_call: NA
cdr3_length: 15

cdr3_aa: CSVGVGTDYEQYF
v_call: TRBV29-1
d_call: TRBD1
cdr3_length: 13

cdr3_aa: CASSTDRDNSPLHF
v_call: TRBV19
d_call: NA
cdr3_length: 14

cdr3_aa: CASSQERLDYEQYF
v_call: TRBV4-3
d_call: NA
cdr3_length: 14

cdr3_aa: CASSRDRDQPQHF
v_call: TRBV19
d_call: TRBD1
cdr3_length: 13

cdr3_aa: CASSRGSGSGTGELFF
v_call: TRBV7-9
d_call: TRBD2
cdr3_length: 16

cdr3_aa: CASSANRDRGQAFF
v_call: TRBV9
d_call: TRBD1
cdr3_length: 14